This T cell receptor (beta chain) is drawn from a study of regulatory T cells in long-lasting Graves disease. Time point meaning: newly diagnosed GD, antithyroid drugs for less than 3 months. Construction of the TCR library relied on RNA isolated from PBMCs. An endocrinology department located in Xi'an, China, was where the patients came from. In building TCR beta libraries, iRepertoire HTBI primers were used together with Arm-PCR of CDR3 regions. MiXCR was run by TCRdb on the multiplex PCR reads, yielding one entry per CDR3 protein. The table shows about 500,000 distinct CDR3 sequences, with roughly 17% occurring only once. The same sample was also used in a study of T cells in Graves' hyperthyroidism and ophthalmopathy. That publication notes: First-round RT-PCR of the TCR CDR3 relied on the HTBI primer set.

The TCR sequence derives from a man aged 35 to 55 with Graves disease. The starting material was peripheral blood mononuclear cells (PBMCs), obtained at new diagnosis, from a patient treated with antithyroid drugs.

CDR3 protein: CASSLGDFGRNEQFF. CDR3 sequence (DNA): TGTGCCAGCAGCCTGGGGGACTTTGGTCGCAATGAGCAGTTCTTC. The chain employs TRBV12-3 or TRBV12-4 and TRBJ2-1, with D possibly being TRBD2 (6 bases). The length of the CDR3 is 15 residues. V gave up 6 bases and J gave up 6 bases, with 18 bases separating them.